This TCR beta chain is drawn from a study of blood T cell repertoires in COVID-19. For the study at large: Samples came from the United States, Italy and Spain, spanning acute and convalescent COVID-19.

V lost 0 bases to trimming and J lost 12 bases; unmatched junction nucleotides: 9. Looked up from germline, CDR1 is KGHSH and CDR2 is LQKENI. The CDR3 totals 15 residues. In the source study's methods: Quantification of nucleated cells was approximated via reference gene primer amplification. Measured with immunoSEQ multiplex PCR; TCRdb has only the in-frame clones, and not every one. V and J calls plus clone size are reproduced from that table; the DNA served to infer D and trimming. The sample records over 150,000 clones, about 85% being singletons. This TCR came from a man in his fifties or sixties with COVID-19, enrolled during active disease. Sequences were obtained from peripheral blood. V and J are TRBV18 and TRBJ1-5; TRBD1 matches at 9 bases. The CDR3 sequence: CASSPPGQGSGVQHF. In DNA, the CDR3 is TGTGCCAGCTCACCACCGGGACAGGGAAGTGGAGTCCAGCATTTT.